Listed below are T cell receptor beta chains from one sample, sequenced in a study of blood T cell repertoires in COVID-19. Sequencing used immunoSEQ multiplex PCR; TCRdb keeps in-frame clones, though not all of them. The sample shows just over 300,000 clones, 85% to 90% of them seen only once. Sequences were obtained from PBMCs or T cells enriched from blood (not recorded which). The receptors come from a man under 40 who had recovered from COVID-19. CDR3s include the opening cysteine and the closing phenylalanine or tryptophan. A D gene is named only where the DNA matches it firmly. Clone sizes are given selectively: once, few, many, or a class where the clone is expanded.

v_gene: TRBV5-6; abundance: once; j_gene: TRBJ1-6; d_gene: .; CDR3aa: CASRLGGTSSNSPLHF; CDR3nt: TGTGCCAGCAGACTGGGGGGAACATCAAGTAATTCACCCCTCCACTTT
v_gene: TRBV30; abundance: .; j_gene: TRBJ1-1; d_gene: TRBD1; CDR3aa: CAWSSTGGTEAFF; CDR3nt: TGTGCCTGGAGCTCGACAGGGGGCACTGAAGCTTTCTTT
v_gene: TRBV7-6; abundance: many; j_gene: TRBJ1-4; d_gene: .; CDR3aa: CASSSTVGDATNEKLFF; CDR3nt: TGTGCCAGCAGCTCTACCGTCGGAGATGCAACTAATGAAAAACTGTTTTTT
v_gene: TRBV12-5; abundance: .; j_gene: TRBJ2-7; d_gene: .; CDR3aa: CASGLGGGYEQYF; CDR3nt: TGTGCTAGTGGTTTGGGAGGGGGATACGAGCAGTACTTC
v_gene: TRBV6-5; abundance: .; j_gene: TRBJ1-1; d_gene: .; CDR3aa: CASLKTGGEAFF; CDR3nt: TGTGCCAGCTTAAAGACGGGGGGCGAAGCTTTCTTT
v_gene: TRBV5-4; abundance: .; j_gene: TRBJ1-5; d_gene: .; CDR3aa: CASSLGGRNDQPQHF; CDR3nt: TGTGCCAGCAGCCTGGGTGGCAGGAATGATCAGCCCCAGCATTTT
v_gene: TRBV29-1; abundance: .; j_gene: TRBJ1-2; d_gene: TRBD1; CDR3aa: CSVESRDRDLYGYTF; CDR3nt: TGCAGCGTTGAGAGCCGGGACAGGGACCTCTATGGCTACACCTTC
v_gene: TRBV7-8; abundance: .; j_gene: TRBJ1-2; d_gene: TRBD1; CDR3aa: CASSSYSRGGYTF; CDR3nt: TGTGCCAGCAGCTCCTATTCCAGGGGGGGCTACACCTTC
v_gene: TRBV6-5; abundance: .; j_gene: TRBJ1-6; d_gene: .; CDR3aa: CASSYKGLNSPLHF; CDR3nt: TGTGCCAGCAGTTACAAGGGACTGAATTCACCCCTCCACTTT
v_gene: TRBV7-9; abundance: few; j_gene: TRBJ2-7; d_gene: TRBD1; CDR3aa: CASSKPGQGSEQYF; CDR3nt: TGTGCCAGCAGCAAGCCGGGACAGGGGTCCGAGCAGTACTTC
v_gene: TRBV5-6; abundance: once; j_gene: TRBJ2-7; d_gene: TRBD1; CDR3aa: CASSKNRGRAYEQYF; CDR3nt: TGTGCCAGCAGTAAGAACAGGGGGCGGGCCTACGAGCAGTACTTC
v_gene: TRBV5-1; abundance: .; j_gene: TRBJ1-2; d_gene: .; CDR3aa: CASRLRMSHYGYTF; CDR3nt: TGCGCCAGCAGACTCCGTATGTCGCACTATGGCTACACCTTC
v_gene: TRBV7-9; abundance: .; j_gene: TRBJ1-5; d_gene: .; CDR3aa: CASSLGANSNQPQHF; CDR3nt: TGTGCCAGCAGCTTAGGGGCAAATAGCAATCAGCCCCAGCATTTT
v_gene: TRBV5-6; abundance: .; j_gene: TRBJ2-7; d_gene: .; CDR3aa: CASSLGQNYEQYF; CDR3nt: TGTGCCAGCAGCTTAGGACAGAACTACGAGCAGTACTTC
v_gene: TRBV5-1; abundance: .; j_gene: TRBJ1-6; d_gene: TRBD1; CDR3aa: CASSQIDRDNSPLHF; CDR3nt: TGCGCCAGCAGCCAAATCGACAGGGATAATTCACCCCTCCACTTT
v_gene: TRBV2; abundance: .; j_gene: TRBJ1-5; d_gene: TRBD1; CDR3aa: CASRGTGDSNQPQHF; CDR3nt: TGTGCCAGCAGGGGGACAGGGGATAGCAATCAGCCCCAGCATTTT
v_gene: TRBV19; abundance: .; j_gene: TRBJ1-4; d_gene: .; CDR3aa: CASTGDLGKTEKLFF; CDR3nt: TGTGCCAGTACGGGGGACCTGGGAAAAACTGAAAAACTGTTTTTT
v_gene: TRBV12-3/TRBV12-4; abundance: .; j_gene: TRBJ2-5; d_gene: TRBD2; CDR3aa: CASSGTRQTQYF; CDR3nt: TGTGCCAGCAGTGGGACTAGACAGACCCAGTACTTC
v_gene: TRBV13; abundance: once; j_gene: TRBJ2-7; d_gene: .; CDR3aa: CASSSKGGRDSYEQYF; CDR3nt: TGTGCCAGCAGCTCAAAAGGGGGGAGGGACTCCTACGAGCAGTACTTC
v_gene: TRBV29-1; abundance: .; j_gene: TRBJ2-3; d_gene: .; CDR3aa: CSPEGQTADTQYF; CDR3nt: TGCAGCCCCGAAGGACAGACCGCCGATACGCAGTATTTT
v_gene: TRBV5-1; abundance: few; j_gene: TRBJ1-1; d_gene: .; CDR3aa: CASSPGDGGNTEAFF; CDR3nt: TGCGCCAGCAGCCCCGGGGACGGGGGGAACACTGAAGCTTTCTTT
v_gene: TRBV24-1; abundance: .; j_gene: TRBJ2-7; d_gene: .; CDR3aa: CATSETQDTPGIYEQYF; CDR3nt: TGTGCCACCAGTGAGACCCAGGACACCCCCGGAATCTACGAGCAGTACTTC
v_gene: TRBV28; abundance: .; j_gene: TRBJ1-2; d_gene: .; CDR3aa: CASTGGARGYTF; CDR3nt: TGTGCCAGCACGGGAGGGGCAAGAGGCTACACCTTC
v_gene: TRBV7-2; abundance: .; j_gene: TRBJ1-4; d_gene: .; CDR3aa: CASSRRTVPNEKLFF; CDR3nt: TGTGCCAGCAGTCGGCGGACAGTCCCCAATGAAAAACTGTTTTTT
v_gene: TRBV10-3; abundance: .; j_gene: TRBJ1-1; d_gene: TRBD1; CDR3aa: CAIRSTGGRETEAFF; CDR3nt: TGTGCCATCAGGTCGACAGGGGGCAGGGAGACTGAAGCTTTCTTT
v_gene: TRBV2; abundance: .; j_gene: TRBJ2-7; d_gene: TRBD2; CDR3aa: CASSTSGGGDSYEQYF; CDR3nt: TGTGCCAGCTCTACCTCGGGAGGGGGGGACTCCTACGAGCAGTACTTC
v_gene: TRBV10-3; abundance: .; j_gene: TRBJ2-7; d_gene: TRBD1; CDR3aa: CAISQGASYEQYF; CDR3nt: TGTGCCATCTCACAGGGGGCGTCCTACGAGCAGTACTTC
v_gene: TRBV3-1/TRBV3-2; abundance: .; j_gene: TRBJ1-1; d_gene: .; CDR3aa: CASAGHLGTEAFF; CDR3nt: TGTGCCAGCGCAGGACATCTTGGGACTGAAGCTTTCTTT
v_gene: TRBV3-1/TRBV3-2; abundance: .; j_gene: TRBJ2-7; d_gene: .; CDR3aa: CASSRTGSNYEQYF; CDR3nt: TGTGCCAGCAGCCGTACAGGGAGTAACTACGAGCAGTACTTC
v_gene: TRBV6-5; abundance: .; j_gene: TRBJ2-3; d_gene: .; CDR3aa: CASRNRQDLDTQYF; CDR3nt: TGTGCCAGCAGAAATAGACAGGATTTGGATACGCAGTATTTT
v_gene: TRBV18; abundance: .; j_gene: TRBJ2-3; d_gene: TRBD1; CDR3aa: CASSPGTGGDTQYF; CDR3nt: TGTGCCAGCTCACCCGGGACAGGAGGAGATACGCAGTATTTT
v_gene: TRBV4-2; abundance: .; j_gene: TRBJ1-1; d_gene: TRBD1; CDR3aa: CASSQAQGQTEAFF; CDR3nt: TGTGCCAGCAGCCAAGCCCAGGGACAGACTGAAGCTTTCTTT
v_gene: TRBV19; abundance: .; j_gene: TRBJ2-1; d_gene: TRBD2; CDR3aa: CASRSSGGALSYNEQFF; CDR3nt: TGTGCCAGTAGATCTAGCGGGGGGGCCTTATCCTACAATGAGCAGTTCTTC
v_gene: TRBV6-6; abundance: .; j_gene: TRBJ1-2; d_gene: TRBD1; CDR3aa: CASSSGTANYGYTF; CDR3nt: TGTGCCAGCAGTTCCGGGACAGCTAACTATGGCTACACCTTC
v_gene: TRBV2; abundance: .; j_gene: TRBJ1-3; d_gene: .; CDR3aa: CASSEGRSSGNTIYF; CDR3nt: TGTGCCAGCAGTGAAGGCCGTAGCTCTGGAAACACCATATATTTT
v_gene: TRBV7-8; abundance: once; j_gene: TRBJ1-5; d_gene: .; CDR3aa: CASSLSSVSNQPQHF; CDR3nt: TGTGCCAGCAGCCTGAGCAGCGTTAGCAATCAGCCCCAGCATTTT
v_gene: TRBV21-1; abundance: .; j_gene: TRBJ1-5; d_gene: .; CDR3aa: CASSVPPGQGTRMDPSNQPQHF; CDR3nt: TGTGCCAGCAGCGTACCTCCGGGACAGGGGACCAGGATGGACCCCAGCAATCAGCCCCAGCATTTT
v_gene: TRBV29-1; abundance: .; j_gene: TRBJ1-1; d_gene: TRBD1; CDR3aa: CSVAGGQVNTEAFF; CDR3nt: TGCAGCGTTGCCGGGGGACAGGTAAACACTGAAGCTTTCTTT
v_gene: TRBV9; abundance: .; j_gene: TRBJ2-3; d_gene: TRBD2; CDR3aa: CASSVDTSGRVGQYF; CDR3nt: TGTGCCAGCAGCGTAGACACTAGCGGGAGGGTGGGGCAGTATTTT
v_gene: TRBV12-1; abundance: .; j_gene: TRBJ1-6; d_gene: .; CDR3aa: CASSLGRGPGKSPLHF; CDR3nt: TGTGCCAGCAGCTTAGGGCGGGGGCCTGGTAAATCACCCCTCCACTTT
v_gene: TRBV6-5; abundance: .; j_gene: TRBJ2-1; d_gene: TRBD2; CDR3aa: CASFPGLADNEQFF; CDR3nt: TGTGCCAGCTTTCCGGGACTAGCGGACAATGAGCAGTTCTTC
v_gene: TRBV15; abundance: .; j_gene: TRBJ1-1; d_gene: .; CDR3aa: CATSRDAGATAFF; CDR3nt: TGTGCCACCAGCAGAGATGCGGGGGCTACGGCTTTCTTT
v_gene: TRBV28; abundance: .; j_gene: TRBJ2-1; d_gene: .; CDR3aa: CASNGNSHNEQFF; CDR3nt: TGTGCCAGCAATGGTAACAGCCACAATGAGCAGTTCTTC
v_gene: TRBV4-2; abundance: .; j_gene: TRBJ2-1; d_gene: .; CDR3aa: CASSQDTAGPYNEQFF; CDR3nt: TGTGCCAGCAGCCAAGATACGGCGGGGCCTTACAATGAGCAGTTCTTC
v_gene: TRBV10-1; abundance: .; j_gene: TRBJ2-5; d_gene: TRBD1; CDR3aa: CASSKTGGVETQYF; CDR3nt: TGCGCCAGCAGTAAAACAGGGGGCGTCGAGACCCAGTACTTC
v_gene: TRBV15; abundance: .; j_gene: TRBJ1-4; d_gene: .; CDR3aa: CATSGPGTNNEKLFF; CDR3nt: TGTGCCACCAGCGGTCCCGGGACAAACAATGAAAAACTGTTTTTT
v_gene: TRBV5-1; abundance: .; j_gene: TRBJ2-1; d_gene: TRBD2; CDR3aa: CASSLAQPREGQFF; CDR3nt: TGCGCCAGCAGCTTGGCACAACCCCGGGAGGGGCAGTTCTTC
v_gene: TRBV6-4; abundance: .; j_gene: TRBJ2-5; d_gene: TRBD1; CDR3aa: CASSVDRGETQYF; CDR3nt: TGTGCCAGCAGCGTGGACAGGGGAGAGACCCAGTACTTC
v_gene: TRBV6-6; abundance: .; j_gene: TRBJ1-2; d_gene: .; CDR3aa: CASSYSRANYGYTF; CDR3nt: TGTGCCAGCAGTTACTCGAGAGCTAACTATGGCTACACCTTC
v_gene: TRBV7-9; abundance: .; j_gene: TRBJ1-5; d_gene: .; CDR3aa: CASSLPGVQPQHF; CDR3nt: TGTGCCAGCAGCCTCCCAGGGGTCCAGCCCCAGCATTTT
v_gene: TRBV24-1; abundance: .; j_gene: TRBJ2-3; d_gene: .; CDR3aa: CATSAEVTDTQYF; CDR3nt: TGTGCCACCAGTGCGGAGGTCACAGATACGCAGTATTTT
v_gene: TRBV30; abundance: .; j_gene: TRBJ1-2; d_gene: .; CDR3aa: CAWTFGWASGGYTF; CDR3nt: TGTGCCTGGACGTTTGGTTGGGCCTCCGGTGGCTACACCTTC